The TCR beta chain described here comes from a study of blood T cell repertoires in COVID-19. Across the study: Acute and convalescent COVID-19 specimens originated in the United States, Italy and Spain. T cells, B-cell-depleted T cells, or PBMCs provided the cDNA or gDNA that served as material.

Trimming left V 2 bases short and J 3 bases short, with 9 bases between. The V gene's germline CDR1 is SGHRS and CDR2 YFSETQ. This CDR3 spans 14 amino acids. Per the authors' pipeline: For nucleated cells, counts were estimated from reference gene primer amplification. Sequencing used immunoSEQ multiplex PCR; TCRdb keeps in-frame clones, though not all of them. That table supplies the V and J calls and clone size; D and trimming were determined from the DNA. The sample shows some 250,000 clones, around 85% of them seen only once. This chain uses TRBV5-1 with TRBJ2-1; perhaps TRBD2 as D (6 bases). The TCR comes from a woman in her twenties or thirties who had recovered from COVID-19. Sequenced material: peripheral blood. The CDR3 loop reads CASSFLSGYNEQFF. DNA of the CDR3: TGCGCCAGCAGCTTCCTTAGCGGCTACAATGAGCAGTTCTTC.